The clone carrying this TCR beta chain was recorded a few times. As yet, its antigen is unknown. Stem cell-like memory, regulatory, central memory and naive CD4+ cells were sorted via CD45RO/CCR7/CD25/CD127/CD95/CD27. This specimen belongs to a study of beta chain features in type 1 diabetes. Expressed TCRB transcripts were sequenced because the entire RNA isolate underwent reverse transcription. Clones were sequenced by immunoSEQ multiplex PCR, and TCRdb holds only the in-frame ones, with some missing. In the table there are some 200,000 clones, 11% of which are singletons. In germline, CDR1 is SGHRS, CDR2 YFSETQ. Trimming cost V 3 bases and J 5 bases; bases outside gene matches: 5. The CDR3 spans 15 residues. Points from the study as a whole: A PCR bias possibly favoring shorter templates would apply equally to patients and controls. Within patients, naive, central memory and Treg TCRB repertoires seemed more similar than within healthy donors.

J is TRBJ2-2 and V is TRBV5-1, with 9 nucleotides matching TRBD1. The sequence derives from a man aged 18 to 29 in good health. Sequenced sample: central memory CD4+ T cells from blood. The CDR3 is CASSSRDRVTGELFF. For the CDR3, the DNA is TGCGCCAGCAGCTCCCGGGACAGGGTAACCGGGGAGCTGTTTTTT.